The text below deals with one TCR beta chain. The antigen is unknown. Produced via immunoSEQ multiplex PCR; TCRdb's table is partial and in-frame only. The table has some 56,000 clones, over 80% seen once. This sample is drawn from a study of Tregs in tolerant kidney transplant recipients. CDR3 size: 11 residues. V gave up 6 bases and J gave up 6 bases, with 5 bases separating them. The germline gives CDR1 SNHLY, CDR2 FYNNEI. Related graft donors supplied nonmyeloablative bone marrow transplants, and mixed chimerism was transient. Whole-study results and caveats: Nucleotide sequences could not be compared across some patients' samples due to primer changes.

This TCR came from a human patient who received a combined kidney and bone marrow transplant. Some T cells here may be from the graft donor. The source was CD8+ T cells from blood (PBMCs), collected 24 months after the transplant. This chain joins TRBV2 and TRBJ1-4, with TRBD1 as a possible D gene (5 bases). The CDR3 reads CASSRDEKLFF. CDR3 DNA sequence: TGTGCCAGCAGCAGGGATGAAAAACTGTTTTTT.